The 20 T cell receptor beta chains below come from one sample, sequenced in a study of tumor-infiltrating lymphocytes in primary liver carcinoma. Starting from 450 to 500 ng of total RNA, TCR beta cDNA was produced with a primer in the constant region. Three nested multiplex PCR rounds, a slightly modified ARM-PCR method, built the TCR beta libraries. The opening two PCR rounds, around 9 cycles each, paired TRBV1-TRBV30 forward primers with a C-beta reverse primer. From the multiplex PCR reads, TCRdb called clonotypes with MiXCR, one entry per CDR3 protein. The table shows about 130,000 distinct CDR3 sequences, with roughly three fifths occurring only once. RNA and DNA were co-extracted from about 20-30 mg of unsorted bulk tissue. Sequencing was done on a sample of liver tumor tissue from sampling region 3. The subset denotes: tumor region T3, left-lateral pole. The origin of the receptors is a woman aged 55-75 years with primary liver carcinoma and hepatitis B virus infection.

This clonotype has more than one count but fewer than ten. The genes are TRBV5-6 and TRBJ2-1, with 9 bases matching TRBD2. Germline CDR1 reads SGHDT; CDR2 reads YYEEEE. This CDR3 comprises 17 residues. Trimming removed 3 bases from V and 8 bases from J; junction bases left unmatched: 15. The CDR3 reads CASSSGPGQREEHEQFF. For the CDR3, the DNA is TGTGCCAGCAGCTCGGGGCCGGGACAGCGGGAGGAGCATGAGCAGTTCTTC.

This rearrangement joins TRBV28 to TRBJ2-3; D gene unclear. Deletions cut 3 bases from V and 4 bases from J, with 8 bases between. Per germline, CDR1 MDHEN and CDR2 SYDVKM. The CDR3 consists of 13 residues. In DNA form, the CDR3 reads TGTGCCAGCAGTTTTTCCTGGGCAGATACGCAGTATTTT. It codes for CASSFSWADTQYF.

The rearrangement joins TRBV18 to TRBJ1-6; 7 bases are a match to TRBD1. CDR3 length equals 16 residues. Germline V gives CDR1 KGHSH, CDR2 LQKENI. Trimming at V came to 9 bases and at J to 5 bases, leaving 13 bases not matched to a gene. The CDR3 DNA reads TGTGCCAGATCATCTACCGGGACAGTTAATAATTCACCCCTCCACTTT. The encoded protein is CARSSTGTVNNSPLHF.

This clonotype was detected ten times or more. The chain is built from TRBV12-3 or TRBV12-4 and TRBJ1-1; weak D call: TRBD1 (5 bases). The CDR3 has 15 amino acids. V lost 2 bases to trimming and J lost 4 bases, with 14 bases between them. The CDR3 spells CASSLQGPAGTEAFF. As DNA, the CDR3 is TGTGCCAGCAGTTTACAGGGACCCGCAGGCACTGAAGCTTTCTTT.

This clonotype was picked up one time. The final CDR3 position lacks the conserved phenylalanine or tryptophan, pointing to a likely read error. The CDR3 sequence is CASSLGGSTNEQFL. The CDR3 coding sequence is TGTGCCAGCAGTTTAGGCGGGAGCACAAATGAGCAGTTCTTA. The chain is built from TRBV11-3 and TRBJ2-1, with 7 bases aligning to TRBD2. The CDR3 length is 14 residues. The V gene's germline CDR1 is SGHNT and CDR2 YENEEA.

In its sample, this clonotype was seen once. The rearrangement links TRBV29-1 to TRBJ2-1; 9 bases match TRBD2. CDR1 is SQVTM, CDR2 ANQGSEA, per germline. This CDR3 comprises 17 residues. Trimming at V came to 6 bases and at J to 14 bases, leaving 26 bases not matched to a gene. The CDR3 DNA reads as TGCAGCGTCCACCCAGCTAGCGGGACCTCCCGAAAGAGTGCGGAGTTCTTC. Protein sequence: CSVHPASGTSRKSAEFF.

Here the CDR3 DNA reads TGTGCCAGCAGCTTAGGACAGGGGGTACAGCCCCAGCATTTT. Protein product: CASSLGQGVQPQHF. The chain links TRBV11-3 to TRBJ1-5; 9 nucleotides align to TRBD1. There are 14 residues in the CDR3. V shed 1 base and J 7 bases; nucleotides not matched to a gene: 2. Per the germline V gene, CDR1 is SGHNT and CDR2 is YENEEA.

Concerning this clonotype itself: At one end the junction does not follow the germline gene, possibly because of a read error. The chain recombines TRBV11-2 with TRBJ2-1, with 8 bases fitting TRBD1. CDR3 length equals 15 residues. Germline assignment: CDR1 SGHAT and CDR2 FQNNGV. Written as DNA, the CDR3 is TGTGTCAGCAGCCCCGACAGGGGAGGCTACAATGAGCACTTCTTC. Amino acids: CVSSPDRGGYNEHFF.

In the case of this clonotype: A much more abundant neighbour one base away suggests this may be a read error. The chain has TRBV28 and TRBJ1-1, with D maybe TRBD1 (5 bases). V lost 5 bases to trimming and J lost 2 bases, with 15 bases between them. From germline, CDR1 is MDHEN and CDR2 SYDVKM. This CDR3 has 15 residues. In DNA form, the CDR3 reads TGTGCCAGCAGTGGGACGAAGACTCAAAACACTGAAGCTTTCTTT. This codes for CASSGTKTQNTEAFF.

On this clonotype: A junction boundary mismatches the germline segment, possibly from a read error. The chain joins TRBV11-2 to TRBJ2-5; 7 bases fit TRBD2. This CDR3 has 21 amino acids. CDR1 and CDR2 (germline): SGHAT, FQNNGV. The CDR3: CASSLATQVSGTGGPQETQYF. The CDR3 DNA reads TGTGCCAGCAGCTTAGCCACGCAAGTCTCGGGTACGGGAGGTCCCCAAGAGACTCAGTACTTC.

This clonotype showed up just a few times. In DNA form, the CDR3 reads TGTGCCAGCAGCGGGGGACTAGCGGGAGGCCCCAAAAACATTCAGTACTTC. The encoded protein is CASSGGLAGGPKNIQYF. The chain carries TRBV25-1 and TRBJ2-4; 15 positions match TRBD2. The CDR3 is 17 amino acids. Trimming cost V 6 bases and J 2 bases; bases outside gene matches: 5. Germline lookup yields CDR1 MGHDK and CDR2 SYGVNS.

This clonotype was seen many times. The gene calls are TRBV12-3 or TRBV12-4 and TRBJ1-1, with a possible D match to TRBD1 (5 bases). The length of the CDR3 is 16 residues. Trimming removed 0 bases at V and 4 bases at J, with 15 bases between. The CDR3 DNA sequence: TGTGCCAGCAGTTTAGCGCGACAGCCGGACCTCACTGAAGCTTTCTTT. Protein product: CASSLARQPDLTEAFF.

A note on this clonotype: The junction does not match germline at one end; this may be a read error. The chain is built from TRBV6-6 and TRBJ2-7, with TRBD2 matching over 7 bases. CDR1 MNHNY and CDR2 SVGAGI come from the germline V gene (reference sequence). The length of the CDR3 is 13 residues. CDR3 nucleotides: TGTACCAGCAGTTATAACCGGGACTACGAGCAGTACTTT. Amino acid sequence: CTSSYNRDYEQYF.

Regarding this clonotype: A clone one base away is much larger, so this may be a read error. V gene TRBV14 combines with J gene TRBJ2-3; 8 nucleotides match TRBD2. There are 15 residues in the CDR3. The germline V gene has CDR1 SGHDN and CDR2 FVKESK. In DNA, the CDR3 is TGTGCCATCAGCCAACCTAGCGGGCTCACAGATACGCAGTATTTT. It codes for CAISQPSGLTDTQYF.

A word on this clonotype: This could be a read error, since a much larger clone is one nucleotide away. The chain employs TRBV7-8 and TRBJ2-2; 14 nucleotides align to TRBD2. This CDR3 comprises 19 residues. Per the germline V gene, CDR1 is SGHVS and CDR2 is FQNEAQ. J was trimmed by 5 bases and V by 7 bases; bases with no gene match: 15. CDR3 in DNA: TGTGCCAGCATCTGGGGGAGGGGACTAGCGGGAGAGAAGACCGGGGAGCTGTTTTTT. Its protein is CASIWGRGLAGEKTGELFF.

As concerns this clonotype: Germline and junction disagree at one end, which may indicate a read error. This chain links TRBV9 with TRBJ2-3; the match to TRBD2 covers 10 bases. CDR3 length equals 16 residues. CDR1 and CDR2 from the germline V gene are SGDLS and YYNGEE. CDR3 in amino acids: CASSPGLAPSTDTQYF. CDR3 nucleotide sequence: TGTGCCAGCAGCCCGGGACTAGCGCCCAGCACAGATACTCAGTATTTT.

This clonotype was counted at least ten times. The rearrangement joins TRBV29-1 to TRBJ1-1; D ambiguous. Trimming removed 5 bases from V and 1 base from J, with 14 bases in between. Germline V gene data show CDR1 as SQVTM and CDR2 as ANQGSEA. The CDR3 is made up of 14 amino acids. The CDR3 loop is CSVIEQPQNTEAFF. The CDR3 nucleotides are TGCAGCGTTATAGAACAGCCTCAGAACACTGAAGCTTTCTTT. Based on the CDR3 plus reference TRBV29-1 and TRBJ1-1, the full variable domain is SAVISQKPSRDICQRGTSLTIQCQVDSQVTMMFWYRQQPGQSLTLIATANQGSEATYESGFVIDKFPISRPNLTFSTLTVSNMSPEDSSIYLCSVIEQPQNTEAFFGQGTRLTVV.

For this clonotype: No conserved phenylalanine or tryptophan ends this CDR3, so it is likely a read error. The chain combines TRBV29-1 with TRBJ2-7; TRBD1 aligns across 7 bases. The CDR3 loop spans 14 amino acids. The germline V gene has CDR1 SQVTM and CDR2 ANQGSEA. The CDR3 nucleotides read TGCAGCGTCCGACCCGCCGACAGGGCCTACGACCAGTACTCC. It encodes CSVRPADRAYDQYS.

In the case of this clonotype: This is likely a read error, given that the CDR3 carries no conserved phenylalanine or tryptophan at its end. CDR3 DNA: TGTGCCAGCACCTCAGGCGGCAATCAGCCCCAGCATTAT. It translates to CASTSGGNQPQHY. The V and J genes are TRBV12-3 or TRBV12-4 and TRBJ1-5; no definite D call. CDR3 length equals 13 residues. Trimming cost V 7 bases and J 2 bases, with 9 bases left between them.

A few counts support this clonotype. This likely comes from a read error, as the CDR3 has no conserved phenylalanine or tryptophan at its end. The rearrangement joins TRBV6-1 to TRBJ2-1, with 8 bases lining up with TRBD1. The CDR3 has 13 residues. The V gene's germline CDR1 is MNHNS and CDR2 SASEGT. With V trimmed by 11 bases and J by 9 bases, 12 bases remained unmatched. The CDR3 coding sequence is TGTGCCGGACAGGGTTCGCATAGAGGTGAGCAGTTCCTC. Encoded protein: CAGQGSHRGEQFL.